This TCR beta chain originates from a study of CD8 T cells in ankylosing spondylitis. Regarding the study as a whole: Certain motif variants had earlier been reported in reactive arthritis synovial fluid and blood. The study identified a TCR beta motif of under ten highly homologous variants that appeared characteristic of ankylosing spondylitis blood. The clones that were linked to disease were reported to be significantly enriched in matched synovial fluid samples from ankylosing spondylitis patients.

CDR1 DFQATT and CDR2 SNEGSKA come from the germline V gene (reference sequence). The CDR3 is 14 amino acids. J was trimmed by 0 bases and V by 5 bases; bases with no gene match: 3. Using quantitative 5'-RACE with molecular barcodes, the authors made TCR beta libraries. TCRdb fed the 5' RACE reads into MiXCR, producing one record per CDR3 protein. The sample consists of under 150,000 distinct CDR3 sequences, around 9% of them appearing once. This clonotype was seen repeatedly, ten times or more. Its matching antigen is unknown. The chain uses TRBV20-1 and TRBJ2-1; 8 nucleotides line up with TRBD2. Sample: blood, either unsorted or a sorted T cell fraction (not recorded which). The receptor was isolated from a male donor with ankylosing spondylitis or in good health (not recorded which). CDR3 amino acids: CSAQRESSYNEQFF. CDR3 coding DNA: TGCAGTGCTCAGCGGGAGAGCTCCTACAATGAGCAGTTCTTC.